What follows describes a single T cell receptor beta chain. Its antigen is unidentified. Method: immunoSEQ multiplex PCR; TCRdb's copy keeps in-frame clones and lacks some. This sample has more than 35,000 clones, with 75% to 95% found just once. This sample stems from a study of regulatory dendritic cells for organ transplantation. Study results and caveats: Mature dendritic cells appeared to drive more memory CD8+ clonal expansion than regulatory ones. Naive T cells showed high diversity, memory cells less, memory CD8+ least.

The CDR3 is 15 amino acids. V gave up 3 bases and J gave up 5 bases; unmatched junction bases: 9. The germline CDR1 and CDR2 sequences are MGHRA and YSYEKL. Sequencing input: naive CD8+ T cells from blood. Subset: CD45RA+ naive T cells. The receptor was derived from a human donor in good health. The V gene is TRBV4-1, the J gene TRBJ2-5, with 7 positions matching TRBD1. CDR3 in DNA: TGCGCCAGCAGCCATAGACAGGGCCTTAAGGAGACCCAGTACTTC. Protein: CASSHRQGLKETQYF.